A selection of T cell receptor beta chains follows, all from one sample in a study of cytomegalovirus exposure and HLA in healthy donors. Repertoires were generated with immunoSEQ multiplex PCR, while TCRdb's copy carries only in-frame clones and drops some. The sample carries about 160,000 clones, approximately 84% recorded once. Sequences were obtained from PBMCs. The receptors come from a male donor in good health and CMV-seropositive. Each CDR3 is given with its conserved first and last residue. A D gene is named only where the DNA matches it firmly. For some rows the clone size is stated as once, few or many, or as a class when expanded; others skip it.

J gene	V gene	D gene	CDR3 length	clone size	CDR3 DNA	CDR3 protein
TRBJ2-2	TRBV11-2	TRBD2	18	.	TGTGCCAGCAGCTTACGACTAGCGGGAGGACAAAGCACCGGGGAGCTGTTTTTT	CASSLRLAGGQSTGELFF
TRBJ2-7	TRBV7-9	TRBD2	15	.	TGTGCCAGCAGCTCCCCGGGGGGACCTCCCTACGAGCAGTACTTC	CASSSPGGPPYEQYF
TRBJ2-7	TRBV27	TRBD1	14	once	TGTGCCAGCAGTTTTGGGGACAGGGTGGGTGAGCAGTACTTC	CASSFGDRVGEQYF
TRBJ2-1	TRBV29-1	.	12	.	TGCAGCGTTGTTTTAGGGGTGCGGGAGCAGTTCTTC	CSVVLGVREQFF
TRBJ2-3	TRBV7-9	TRBD2	17	.	TGTTCCAGCAGCCTTGGCATGGGGGAGGGCCGCACAGATACGCAGTATTTT	CSSSLGMGEGRTDTQYF
TRBJ2-5	TRBV4-1	TRBD2	15	.	TGCGCCAGCAGCCCCGACCCCGGGGGGAGGGAGACCCAGTACTTC	CASSPDPGGRETQYF
TRBJ1-2	TRBV14	TRBD1	15	.	TGTGCCAGCAGCCAAGAGGGGACAGGGATCTATGGCTACACCTTC	CASSQEGTGIYGYTF
TRBJ2-1	TRBV18	TRBD2	13	.	TGTGCCAGCTCTAGCGGGAGGGACAATGAGCAGTTCTTC	CASSSGRDNEQFF
TRBJ1-2	TRBV6-1	TRBD1	14	.	TGTGCCAGCAGTATGGGACAGGGGATGAGCGGCTACACCTTC	CASSMGQGMSGYTF
TRBJ1-4	TRBV29-1	TRBD1	13	.	TGCAGCGTTGGAGAGGGGGCGCGTGAAAAACTGTTTTTT	CSVGEGAREKLFF
TRBJ2-3	TRBV19	TRBD2	14	.	TGTGCCAGTAGCCTAGCGGGAGTAGTAGATACGCAGTATTTT	CASSLAGVVDTQYF
TRBJ2-5	TRBV10-3	.	13	.	TGTGCCATCAGTGGGACTAATCAAGAGACCCAGTACTTC	CAISGTNQETQYF
TRBJ2-5	TRBV5-6	TRBD2	15	.	TGTGCCAGCAGCTTGGGCGGGAGGGGACGAGAGACCCAGTACTTC	CASSLGGRGRETQYF
TRBJ1-3	TRBV4-2	TRBD1	12	.	TGTGCCAGCAGCTACCAGGGACAGGGCCCAGTCTTT	CASSYQGQGPVF
TRBJ2-5	TRBV29-1	.	11	few	TGCAGCGTTGATATTCTAGAGACCCAGTACTTC	CSVDILETQYF
TRBJ2-5	TRBV5-6	TRBD1	15	.	TGTGCCAGCAGCTTGAGACGACAGGGGTGGGAGACCCAGTACTTC	CASSLRRQGWETQYF
TRBJ2-5	TRBV4-2	.	15	.	TGTGCCAGCAGCCAAGTACCGACTTCCCAAGAGACCCAGTACTTC	CASSQVPTSQETQYF
TRBJ1-3	TRBV5-1	.	15	.	TGCGCCAGCAGCTTTACAGGAGGGACGGGAAACACCATATATTTT	CASSFTGGTGNTIYF
TRBJ1-2	TRBV27	.	14	.	TGTGCCAGCAGTTTGGCAGGGCCTTACTATGGCTACACCTTC	CASSLAGPYYGYTF
TRBJ2-3	TRBV30	TRBD1	15	few	TGTGCCCAAAATCCCGGGGACAGTTTCACAGATACGCAGTATTTT	CAQNPGDSFTDTQYF
TRBJ1-5	TRBV6-1	TRBD1	15	.	TGTGCCAGCAGGCCACCCGGGACAGGCCATCAGCCCCAGCATTTT	CASRPPGTGHQPQHF
TRBJ2-1	TRBV19	TRBD2	16	.	TGTGCCAGTAGTATAGTTAAAGGACTAGCGGGAGCTGAGCAGTTCTTC	CASSIVKGLAGAEQFF
TRBJ2-7	TRBV5-5	TRBD2	14	.	TGTGCCAGCAGCTCCGGGACTAGTACCTACGAGCAGTACTTC	CASSSGTSTYEQYF
TRBJ2-2	TRBV11-2	TRBD1	14	.	TGTGCCAGCAGCTTTTCGACAGGGGCCGGGGAGCTGTTTTTT	CASSFSTGAGELFF
TRBJ2-5	TRBV5-1	.	20	.	TGCGCCAGCAGCCCAGGGCGCCCGCTAAGTGGGCGGTTTGTCCAAGAGACCCAGTACTTC	CASSPGRPLSGRFVQETQYF
TRBJ2-1	TRBV18	TRBD1	16	.	TGTGCCAGCTCATCCACCGGACAGGGGGCGCTCAATGAGCAGTTCTTC	CASSSTGQGALNEQFF
TRBJ2-3	TRBV5-1	.	15	.	TGCGCCAGCAGCTTGGGAGGGTTCTACACAGATACGCAGTATTTT	CASSLGGFYTDTQYF
TRBJ2-7	TRBV7-9	.	11	.	TGTGCCAGCAGTCCTAGTTGTGAGCAGTACTTC	CASSPSCEQYF
TRBJ2-3	TRBV7-2	.	13	.	TGTGCCAGCACGCGGACTGGATCAGATACGCAGTATTTT	CASTRTGSDTQYF
TRBJ2-1	TRBV5-6	.	12	.	TGTGCCAGCAGCTTCCAGGGTTATGAGCAGTTCTTC	CASSFQGYEQFF
TRBJ1-1	TRBV11-3	TRBD1	13	.	TGTGCCAGCAGCGCCGAGAGCGGGACAGGGGCTTTCTTT	CASSAESGTGAFF
TRBJ2-1	TRBV30	TRBD1	13	.	TGTGCCTGCACACAGGGGGCGGGTAATGAGCAGTTCTTC	CACTQGAGNEQFF
TRBJ2-7	TRBV5-6	TRBD1	14	.	TGTGCCAGCAGGGGGACAGGCCCCTCCTACGAGCAGTACTTC	CASRGTGPSYEQYF
TRBJ1-1	TRBV7-6	.	13	few	TGTGCCAGCAGCTTATTAGTCCTCACTGAAGCTTTCTTT	CASSLLVLTEAFF
TRBJ2-7	TRBV5-1	.	14	.	TGCGCCAGCAGCTTGGGGCTAGAGATGAACGAGCAGTACTTC	CASSLGLEMNEQYF
TRBJ2-1	TRBV7-2	TRBD2	16	.	TGTGCCAGCCTACCTCTTCGGACTAGTCTTGGAAATGAGCAGTTCTTC	CASLPLRTSLGNEQFF
TRBJ2-6	TRBV27	TRBD1	18	.	TGTGCCAGCAGCCCTGGGACAGGGGGCGCTTCTGGGGCCAACGTCCTGACTTTC	CASSPGTGGASGANVLTF
TRBJ2-5	TRBV6-5	TRBD2	16	.	TGTGCCAGCAGTTACTCGGGCGCTAGCGGGAGGGAGACCCAGTACTTC	CASSYSGASGRETQYF
TRBJ2-2	TRBV30	TRBD2	18	.	TGTGCAGGTAGTAAAGGGACTAGCGGGGGACAGAACACCGGGGAGCTGTTTTTT	CAGSKGTSGGQNTGELFF